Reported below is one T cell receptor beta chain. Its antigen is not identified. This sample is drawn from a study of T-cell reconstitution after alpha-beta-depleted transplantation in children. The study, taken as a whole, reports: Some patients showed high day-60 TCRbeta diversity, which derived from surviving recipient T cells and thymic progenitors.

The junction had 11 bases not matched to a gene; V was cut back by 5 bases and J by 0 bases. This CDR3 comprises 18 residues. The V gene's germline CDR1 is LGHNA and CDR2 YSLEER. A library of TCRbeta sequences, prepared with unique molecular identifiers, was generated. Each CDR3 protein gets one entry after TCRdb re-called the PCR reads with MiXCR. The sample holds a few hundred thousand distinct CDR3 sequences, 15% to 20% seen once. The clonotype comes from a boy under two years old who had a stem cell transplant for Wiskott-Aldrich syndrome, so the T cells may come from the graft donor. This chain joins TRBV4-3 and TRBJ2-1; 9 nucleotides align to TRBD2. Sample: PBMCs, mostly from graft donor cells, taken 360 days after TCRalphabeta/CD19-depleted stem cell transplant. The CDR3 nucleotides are TGCGCCAGCAGCAAAAAAAGGGCGGGAGGGTTCTCCTACAATGAGCAGTTCTTC. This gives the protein CASSKKRAGGFSYNEQFF.